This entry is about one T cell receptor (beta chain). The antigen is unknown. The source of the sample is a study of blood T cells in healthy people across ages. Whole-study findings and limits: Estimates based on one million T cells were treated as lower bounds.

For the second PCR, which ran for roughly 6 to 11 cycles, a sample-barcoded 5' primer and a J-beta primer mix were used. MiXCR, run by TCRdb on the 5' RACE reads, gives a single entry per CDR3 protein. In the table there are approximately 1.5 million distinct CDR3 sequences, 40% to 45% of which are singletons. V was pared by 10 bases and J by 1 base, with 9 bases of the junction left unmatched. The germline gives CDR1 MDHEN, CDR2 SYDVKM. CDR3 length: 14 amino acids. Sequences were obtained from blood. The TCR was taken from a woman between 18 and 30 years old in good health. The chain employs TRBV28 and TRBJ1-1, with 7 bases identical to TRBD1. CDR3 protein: CATWDRPSNTEAFF. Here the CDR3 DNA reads TGTGCCACCTGGGACAGACCTTCGAACACTGAAGCTTTCTTT.